What follows are 2 T cell receptor beta chains derived from one specimen sequenced in a study of T cell responses to AZD1222 COVID-19 vaccine (dated by TCRdb to the early 2020s). Explained via the paper, the time point label denotes: baseline before first vaccination. The library came from the immunoSEQ multiplex PCR assay. The immuneACCESS repertoire file appears here via TCRdb, limited to in-frame rearrangements. These files lack a portion of the clones; in checked studies, under half of the deficit traces to unresolved V genes, and the cause of the others is not known. In all, the sample holds about 140,000 clones, and roughly 92% of those were seen once. The ten largest clones represent about 5% of the sample. The sequenced sample was peripheral blood, obtained on day 0 of AZD1222 vaccination. The receptor source for this set is an adult in good health.

This clone was seen just once. V usage is TRBV29-1 and J usage is TRBJ2-2; D uncertain. Between the trimmed V and J ends, which lost 7 bases and 5 bases, there was a span of 11 bases. CDR3 length: 12 residues. Germline loops: CDR1 SQVTM, CDR2 ANQGSEA. CDR3 in DNA: TGCAGCGGCCAAGGGCAGACCGGGGAGCTGTTTTTT. Its protein product is CSGQGQTGELFF.

DNA for the CDR3: TGTGCCAGCAGCTTAGTAACCGGGAGATCCTACAATGAGCAGTTCTTC. This gives the protein CASSLVTGRSYNEQFF. The gene calls are TRBV7-6 and TRBJ2-1, with D maybe TRBD2 (6 bases). In germline, CDR1 is SGHVS, CDR2 FNYEAQ. Trimming cost V 1 base and J 1 base, with 11 bases left between them. The CDR3 has 16 amino acids.